A selection of T cell receptor beta chains follows, all from one sample in a study of regulatory T cells. Profiling relied on immunoSEQ multiplex PCR, and the TCRdb table lists in-frame clones only, not all of them. The table has around 29,000 clones, about 93% seen once; the top ten hold about 0.99%. Sequenced sample: conventional CD4+ T cells sorted from blood. The origin of the receptors is a child between 2 and 9 years old with CD3G deficiency. CDR3s include the opening cysteine and the closing phenylalanine or tryptophan. The D gene is left open where the match is weak. Only some rows state a clone size, as once, few, many or a class for expanded clones.

-	TRBD2	TRBV28	TRBJ2-5	CASSGAGLAGETQYF	TGTGCCAGCAGTGGGGCGGGACTAGCGGGAGAGACCCAGTACTTC
-	TRBD1	TRBV6-1	TRBJ2-7	CASGRQGFEQYF	TGTGCCAGCGGGAGACAGGGCTTCGAGCAGTACTTC
few	TRBD2	TRBV29-1	TRBJ2-3	CSVTTSGRADTQYF	TGCAGCGTGACGACTAGCGGGAGGGCGGATACGCAGTATTTT
-	TRBD1	TRBV6-1	TRBJ1-2	CASSDPGQGSNGYTF	TGTGCCAGCAGCGACCCAGGACAGGGGAGTAATGGCTACACCTTC
-	TRBD2	TRBV7-9	TRBJ2-2	CASSLSKTSGSGTGELFF	TGTGCCAGCAGCTTATCGAAGACTAGCGGGAGCGGTACCGGGGAGCTGTTTTTT
-	TRBD1	TRBV5-1	TRBJ2-3	CASSPGTGLNTQYF	TGCGCCAGCAGCCCGGGGACAGGTTTGAATACGCAGTATTTT
-	TRBD2	TRBV5-1	TRBJ2-3	CASSLGTSWTDTQYF	TGCGCCAGCAGCCTCGGGACTAGTTGGACAGATACGCAGTATTTT
-	TRBD2	TRBV7-8	TRBJ2-1	CASSRLASGKYNEQFF	TGTGCCAGCAGTCGACTGGCTAGCGGGAAATACAATGAGCAGTTCTTC
once	-	TRBV28	TRBJ2-7	CASSSRDEQYF	TGTGCCAGCAGTTCCCGAGATGAGCAGTACTTC
-	-	TRBV6-1	TRBJ2-1	CASRAFGEQFF	TGTGCCAGCAGGGCCTTCGGGGAGCAGTTCTTC
-	-	TRBV6-1	TRBJ1-1	CASSEPGAAPGAFF	TGTGCCAGCAGTGAACCGGGGGCAGCCCCTGGGGCTTTCTTT
once	TRBD2	TRBV19	TRBJ2-1	CASSLRTSGRTGEQFF	TGTGCCAGTAGTCTTCGGACTAGCGGGAGGACCGGTGAGCAGTTCTTC
once	TRBD1	TRBV10-3	TRBJ2-1	CAISGGQSFYNEQFF	TGTGCCATCAGTGGGGGACAGAGTTTTTACAATGAGCAGTTCTTC
-	TRBD2	TRBV6-5	TRBJ2-2	CASRKSGLAIGELFF	TGTGCCAGCAGAAAAAGTGGACTAGCTATCGGGGAGCTGTTTTTT
-	-	TRBV21-1	TRBJ2-3	CASSKDPAGSTDTQYF	TGTGCCAGCAGCAAAGACCCAGCGGGAAGCACAGATACGCAGTATTTT
-	TRBD1	TRBV6-1	TRBJ2-7	CASSVQTGGVYEQYF	TGTGCCAGCAGTGTCCAGACAGGGGGGGTCTACGAGCAGTACTTC
-	TRBD1	TRBV6-1	TRBJ2-7	CASSTGGQGAREQYF	TGTGCCAGCAGTACTGGGGGACAGGGGGCGAGGGAGCAGTACTTC
once	TRBD1	TRBV6-1	TRBJ1-5	CASGGQGHQPQHF	TGTGCCAGCGGTGGACAGGGCCATCAGCCCCAGCATTTT
-	-	TRBV28	TRBJ1-2	CASSFQGNAGYTF	TGTGCCAGCAGTTTCCAGGGGAATGCAGGCTACACCTTC
-	-	TRBV13	TRBJ1-1	CASSLRAGRKMNTEAFF	TGTGCCAGCAGCCTGAGGGCGGGTCGTAAGATGAACACTGAAGCTTTCTTT
once	-	TRBV5-1	TRBJ1-2	CASSSGSATNHGYTF	TGCGCCAGCAGCTCGGGATCCGCAACAAACCATGGCTACACCTTC
-	-	TRBV7-9	TRBJ1-4	CASSLGGTRVEKLFF	TGTGCCAGCAGCTTAGGGGGGACCCGGGTCGAAAAACTGTTTTTT
once	-	TRBV5-1	TRBJ1-1	CASSSDTSRHEAFF	TGCGCCAGCAGCTCAGACACGAGCCGCCATGAAGCTTTCTTT
-	TRBD2	TRBV6-1	TRBJ2-7	CASSVAGGPGEQYF	TGTGCCAGCAGCGTAGCGGGAGGGCCCGGCGAGCAGTACTTC
-	-	TRBV6-1	TRBJ2-7	CASSARQFSYEQYF	TGTGCCAGCAGCGCCAGACAGTTCTCCTACGAGCAGTACTTC
once	-	TRBV6-1	TRBJ2-1	CASSVRSRQWYNEQFF	TGTGCCAGCAGTGTGAGATCCCGTCAGTGGTACAATGAGCAGTTCTTC
-	TRBD1	TRBV6-1	TRBJ1-6	CASSKGQGGSYNSPLHF	TGTGCCAGCAGTAAAGGACAGGGGGGCTCCTATAATTCACCCCTCCACTTT
-	-	TRBV6-1	TRBJ2-3	CASSEAQWGDTQYF	TGTGCCAGCAGTGAAGCCCAGTGGGGGGATACGCAGTATTTT
-	-	TRBV19	TRBJ2-6	CASRAQSGANVLTF	TGTGCCAGTAGGGCCCAATCTGGGGCCAACGTCCTGACTTTC
-	-	TRBV5-1	TRBJ2-7	CASSLGGPRSYEQYF	TGCGCCAGCAGCTTGGGGGGACCGAGATCCTACGAGCAGTACTTC
-	TRBD2	TRBV28	TRBJ2-7	CASRRAGGYEQYF	TGTGCCAGCCGTCGAGCGGGAGGGTACGAGCAGTACTTC
-	-	TRBV18	TRBJ2-5	CASSPSREDPSHF	TGTGCCAGCTCACCGTCTAGAGAGGACCCAAGTCACTTC
-	-	TRBV28	TRBJ1-1	CASSFRGVGTEAFF	TGTGCCAGCAGTTTTCGAGGGGTGGGAACTGAAGCTTTCTTT
once	-	TRBV18	TRBJ2-5	CASSRDGSQETQYF	TGTGCCAGCTCTCGGGACGGTTCTCAAGAGACCCAGTACTTC
once	-	TRBV5-1	TRBJ1-6	CASKEGSWGSPLHF	TGCGCCAGCAAAGAGGGGAGTTGGGGTTCACCCCTCCACTTT
-	-	TRBV28	TRBJ2-1	CASSLYNEQFF	TGTGCCAGCAGTTTATACAATGAGCAGTTCTTC